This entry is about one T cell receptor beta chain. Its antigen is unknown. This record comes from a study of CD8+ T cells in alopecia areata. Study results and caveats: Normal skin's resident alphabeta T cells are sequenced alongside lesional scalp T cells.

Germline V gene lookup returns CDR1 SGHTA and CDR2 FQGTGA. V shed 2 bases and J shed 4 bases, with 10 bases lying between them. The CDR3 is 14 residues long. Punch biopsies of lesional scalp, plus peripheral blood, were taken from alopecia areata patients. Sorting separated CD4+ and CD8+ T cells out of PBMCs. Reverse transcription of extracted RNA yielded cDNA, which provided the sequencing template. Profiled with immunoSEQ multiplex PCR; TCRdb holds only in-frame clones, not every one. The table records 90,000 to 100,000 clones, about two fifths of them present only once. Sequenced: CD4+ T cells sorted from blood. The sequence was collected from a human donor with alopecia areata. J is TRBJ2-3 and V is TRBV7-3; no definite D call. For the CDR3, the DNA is TGTGCCAGCAGCTTAGACCCCTCGCCAGATACGCAGTATTTT. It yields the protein CASSLDPSPDTQYF.